This is a list of T cell receptor beta chains from one sample in a study of T cell changes during pregnancy in multiple sclerosis. Measured with immunoSEQ multiplex PCR; TCRdb has only the in-frame clones, and not every one. The repertoire holds 40,000 to 55,000 clones, with approximately 92% as singletons. Sequenced: peripheral blood. Receptors were obtained from a female donor with multiple sclerosis, enrolled in a pregnancy study. CDR3s include the opening cysteine and the closing phenylalanine or tryptophan. The order of the fields is V gene, clone size, J gene, D gene, CDR3 DNA, CDR3 protein. A D gene is named only where the DNA matches it firmly. Rows give clone size only sometimes, using once, few, many, or a class for an expanded clone.

v_gene: TRBV27
abundance: -
j_gene: TRBJ2-3
d_gene: -
CDR3nt: TGTGCCAGCAGTTTGATTAGGGCAGCAGATACGCAGTATTTT
CDR3aa: CASSLIRAADTQYF

v_gene: TRBV27
abundance: -
j_gene: TRBJ2-2
d_gene: TRBD1
CDR3nt: TGTGCCAGCAGACGGGACAGGAACACCGGGGAGCTGTTTTTT
CDR3aa: CASRRDRNTGELFF

v_gene: TRBV2
abundance: -
j_gene: TRBJ1-5
d_gene: -
CDR3nt: TGTGCCAGCAGCCATCCAGGGCCCCAGCATTTT
CDR3aa: CASSHPGPQHF

v_gene: TRBV2
abundance: -
j_gene: TRBJ1-4
d_gene: -
CDR3nt: TGTGCCAGCAACCCGATCACACCGTCAACTAATGAAAAACTGTTTTTT
CDR3aa: CASNPITPSTNEKLFF

v_gene: TRBV18
abundance: -
j_gene: TRBJ2-2
d_gene: -
CDR3nt: TGTGCCAGCTCACGGCTGGATGCTCGCACCGGGGAGCTGTTTTTT
CDR3aa: CASSRLDARTGELFF

v_gene: TRBV2
abundance: -
j_gene: TRBJ2-3
d_gene: -
CDR3nt: TGTGCCAGGACCACCGGCAGGGGGGGCACAGATACGCAGTATTTT
CDR3aa: CARTTGRGGTDTQYF

v_gene: TRBV21-1
abundance: few
j_gene: TRBJ1-5
d_gene: -
CDR3nt: TGTGCCAGCAGCAAAGCGGGGGACCGGTGTCAGCCCCAGCATTTT
CDR3aa: CASSKAGDRCQPQHF

v_gene: TRBV5-4
abundance: -
j_gene: TRBJ2-5
d_gene: -
CDR3nt: TGTGCCAGCAGCACGGGCCCCGGGGAGACCCAGTACTTC
CDR3aa: CASSTGPGETQYF

v_gene: TRBV5-6
abundance: -
j_gene: TRBJ2-5
d_gene: TRBD1
CDR3nt: TGTGCCAGCAGCCCCGACAGGGGCGCAGGAGAGACCCAGTACTTC
CDR3aa: CASSPDRGAGETQYF

v_gene: TRBV6-5
abundance: -
j_gene: TRBJ2-4
d_gene: -
CDR3nt: TGTGCCAGCAGTAGCCTTGCGGGACGGCTTCTCATTCAGTACTTC
CDR3aa: CASSSLAGRLLIQYF

v_gene: TRBV19
abundance: -
j_gene: TRBJ1-5
d_gene: -
CDR3nt: TGTGCCAGTAGTACGGACGTACAGCCCCAGCATTTT
CDR3aa: CASSTDVQPQHF

v_gene: TRBV21-1
abundance: -
j_gene: TRBJ2-2
d_gene: -
CDR3nt: TGTGCCAGCAGCAATCCCAGGGAAGTCTCTAGCGGGAGGGCTGAGATCGGGGAGCTGTTTTTT
CDR3aa: CASSNPREVSSGRAEIGELFF

v_gene: TRBV9
abundance: -
j_gene: TRBJ2-1
d_gene: TRBD2
CDR3nt: TGTGCCAGCAGCGTCGAACTAGCGGGGGCCTACAATGAGCAGTTCTTC
CDR3aa: CASSVELAGAYNEQFF

v_gene: TRBV10-2
abundance: -
j_gene: TRBJ2-3
d_gene: -
CDR3nt: TGCGCCAGCAGGAGCGGAAGCACAGATACGCAGTATTTT
CDR3aa: CASRSGSTDTQYF

v_gene: TRBV29-1
abundance: once
j_gene: TRBJ2-7
d_gene: TRBD2
CDR3nt: TGCAGCGCTAGGACTAGCGGGTACGAGCAGTACTTC
CDR3aa: CSARTSGYEQYF

v_gene: TRBV11-3
abundance: -
j_gene: TRBJ2-1
d_gene: TRBD2
CDR3nt: TGTGCCAGCAGCTTAGGTCGGGGGCGGGAGGGCTCCTATGAGCAGTTCTTC
CDR3aa: CASSLGRGREGSYEQFF

v_gene: TRBV11-2
abundance: once
j_gene: TRBJ2-7
d_gene: TRBD2
CDR3nt: TGTGCCAGCAGCCTAGGACTAGCGGGCTACGAGCAGTACTTC
CDR3aa: CASSLGLAGYEQYF

v_gene: TRBV6-6
abundance: -
j_gene: TRBJ1-3
d_gene: -
CDR3nt: TGTGCCAGCAGTTACTCCCAGGGAGACTCTGGAAACACCATATATTTT
CDR3aa: CASSYSQGDSGNTIYF

v_gene: TRBV7-9
abundance: -
j_gene: TRBJ1-1
d_gene: -
CDR3nt: TGTGCCAGCACCCAACCGAGAGGGGGAAACACTGAAGCTTTCTTT
CDR3aa: CASTQPRGGNTEAFF

v_gene: TRBV13
abundance: -
j_gene: TRBJ1-3
d_gene: -
CDR3nt: TGTGCCAGCAGCCCCTCACAGGGAGGATCTGGAAACACCATATATTTT
CDR3aa: CASSPSQGGSGNTIYF

v_gene: TRBV25-1
abundance: -
j_gene: TRBJ2-7
d_gene: TRBD2
CDR3nt: TGTGCCAGCAGTGCCTCCAGGGACGGGACTAGCGACACGAACTTC
CDR3aa: CASSASRDGTSDTNF

v_gene: TRBV15
abundance: -
j_gene: TRBJ2-1
d_gene: TRBD2
CDR3nt: TGTGCCACCAGCAGAATTAGACAGGCGCTAGCGGGAAGGAATGAGCAGTTCTTC
CDR3aa: CATSRIRQALAGRNEQFF

v_gene: TRBV6-1
abundance: -
j_gene: TRBJ2-5
d_gene: -
CDR3nt: TGTGCCAGCAGCGAAAATCGGGAGACCCAGTACTTC
CDR3aa: CASSENRETQYF

v_gene: TRBV28
abundance: -
j_gene: TRBJ2-7
d_gene: TRBD2
CDR3nt: TGTGCCAGCAGTTTCTCCGGGACTAGGTCCTACGAGCAGTACTTC
CDR3aa: CASSFSGTRSYEQYF

v_gene: TRBV12-2
abundance: -
j_gene: TRBJ1-5
d_gene: -
CDR3nt: TGTGCAAGTCGCTTAATACCGGAGCATTATAGCAATCAGCCCCAGCATTTT
CDR3aa: CASRLIPEHYSNQPQHF

v_gene: TRBV18
abundance: -
j_gene: TRBJ1-1
d_gene: TRBD1
CDR3nt: TGTGCCAGCTCATCAGGGACAGGAGAGGCAGCTTTCTTT
CDR3aa: CASSSGTGEAAFF

v_gene: TRBV7-2
abundance: -
j_gene: TRBJ2-3
d_gene: TRBD2
CDR3nt: TGTGCCAGCAGCCCTAGCGGGAGTGACACAGATACGCAGTATTTT
CDR3aa: CASSPSGSDTDTQYF

v_gene: TRBV9
abundance: -
j_gene: TRBJ2-2
d_gene: TRBD1
CDR3nt: TGTGCCAGCAGCGTTGGCGGCAGGGGGCTATCCGGGGAGCTGTTTTTT
CDR3aa: CASSVGGRGLSGELFF

v_gene: TRBV2
abundance: -
j_gene: TRBJ2-7
d_gene: TRBD1
CDR3nt: TGTGCCAGCAGTGGGGAAGGACAGGCGACCGAGCAGTACTTC
CDR3aa: CASSGEGQATEQYF